Listed here are 8 T cell receptor beta chains from one sample, sequenced in a study of shared clonotypes between healthy human individuals. The method was immunoSEQ multiplex PCR; TCRdb's version includes in-frame clones alone and lacks a portion of them. The repertoire holds 1.6 million or so clones, with around 97% as singletons. The sample taken for sequencing was naive CD4+ T cells sorted from blood. Subset indicated: CD45RA+ positively selected. The receptors shown here come from a man aged 30-40 years in good health.

The table lists this clone with a count of one. V and J are TRBV18 and TRBJ2-5; D is uncertain. The V gene's germline CDR1 is KGHSH and CDR2 LQKENI. Between the trimmed V and J ends, which lost 3 bases and 1 base, there was a span of 12 bases. The CDR3 spans 15 residues. CDR3 nucleotide sequence: TGTGCCAGCTCACCTCTGTCGGCGGTCCAAGAGACCCAGTACTTC. It translates to CASSPLSAVQETQYF.

The chain links TRBV6-1 to TRBJ2-3; no firm D call. The V gene lost 8 bases and the J gene lost 0 bases, with 9 bases spanning the gap. Germline V gene data show CDR1 as MNHNS and CDR2 as SASEGT. The CDR3 length is 13 residues. The CDR3, as DNA: TGTGCCAGCTCTTTAGCCAGCACAGATACGCAGTATTTT. It codes for CASSLASTDTQYF.

The chain employs TRBV7-6 and TRBJ1-4; D is uncertain. V gave up 1 base and J gave up 6 bases, with 12 bases separating them. Germline CDR1 reads SGHVS; CDR2 reads FNYEAQ. This CDR3 has 15 amino acids. The DNA of the CDR3 is TGTGCCAGCAGCTTAGACGGCAGTACCTATGAAAAACTGTTTTTT. Translated, it gives CASSLDGSTYEKLFF.

The J gene is TRBJ2-1, the V gene TRBV20-1; D is unclear. The V and J ends lost 3 bases and 7 bases respectively, with 7 bases between them. The germline gives CDR1 DFQATT, CDR2 SNEGSKA (reference sequence). CDR3 size: 11 residues. The CDR3 DNA reads as TGCAGTGCTAGGGGATGGAATGAGCAGTTCTTC. This sequence encodes CSARGWNEQFF.

V is TRBV30 and J is TRBJ1-1, with a tentative D call TRBD1 (5 bases). Trimming pared 3 bases from V and 1 base from J, leaving 9 bases between. The length of the CDR3 is 13 residues. Per germline, CDR1 GTSNPN and CDR2 SVGIG (reference sequence). The CDR3 loop is CAWSAGTNTEAFF. The CDR3 nucleotides are TGTGCCTGGAGCGCAGGGACGAACACTGAAGCTTTCTTT.

This sequence joins TRBV5-4 and TRBJ2-5; 8 bases align to TRBD2. V dropped 2 bases and J dropped 2; count of bases not matched to a gene: 2. This CDR3 is 14 amino acids long. Per the germline V gene, CDR1 is SGHNT and CDR2 is YYREEE (reference sequence). The CDR3 is CASSFGTRQETQYF. The CDR3 DNA reads TGTGCCAGCAGCTTCGGGACTAGACAAGAGACCCAGTACTTC.

The V gene is TRBV7-9, the J gene TRBJ1-3; weak D call: TRBD1 (6 bases). The ends were cut back, 5 bases at V and 0 bases at J, with 14 bases in the middle. The CDR3 runs to 16 residues. CDR1 is SEHNR and CDR2 is FQNEAQ in the germline V gene (reference sequence). Here the CDR3 DNA reads TGTGCCAGCAGCCCTTGGACAGTCAGCTCTGGAAACACCATATATTTT. It specifies CASSPWTVSSGNTIYF.

The CDR3: CAWTEKSSYEQYF. The CDR3 DNA reads as TGTGCCTGGACCGAGAAGAGCTCCTACGAGCAGTACTTC. J is TRBJ2-7 and V is TRBV30; D remains unclear. The CDR3 is 13 amino acids. Germline V gene data show CDR1 as GTSNPN and CDR2 as SVGIG (reference sequence). Trimming took 4 bases from V and 0 from J, leaving 10 bases between them.